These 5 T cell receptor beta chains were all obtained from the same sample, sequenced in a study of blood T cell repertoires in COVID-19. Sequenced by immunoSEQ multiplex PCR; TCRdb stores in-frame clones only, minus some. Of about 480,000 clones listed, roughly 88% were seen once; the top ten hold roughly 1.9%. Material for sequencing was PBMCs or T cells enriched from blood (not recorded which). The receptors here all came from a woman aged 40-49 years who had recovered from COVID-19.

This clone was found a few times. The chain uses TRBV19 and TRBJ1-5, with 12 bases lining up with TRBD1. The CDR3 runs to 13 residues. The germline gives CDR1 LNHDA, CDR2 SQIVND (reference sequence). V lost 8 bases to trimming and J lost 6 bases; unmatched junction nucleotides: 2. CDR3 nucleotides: TGTGCCAGTGGGACAGGGGGCATTCAGCCCCAGCATTTT. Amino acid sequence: CASGTGGIQPQHF.

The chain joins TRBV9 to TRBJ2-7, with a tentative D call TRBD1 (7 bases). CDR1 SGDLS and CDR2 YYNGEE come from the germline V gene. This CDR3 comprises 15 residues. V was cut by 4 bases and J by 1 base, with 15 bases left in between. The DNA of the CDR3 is TGTGCCAGCAGCCCTCGCTCAGGGGGGTCCTACGAGCAGTACTTC. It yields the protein CASSPRSGGSYEQYF.

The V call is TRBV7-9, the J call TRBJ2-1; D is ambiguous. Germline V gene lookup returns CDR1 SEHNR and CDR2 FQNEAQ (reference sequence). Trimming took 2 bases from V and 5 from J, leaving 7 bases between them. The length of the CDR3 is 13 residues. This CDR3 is CASSLKSNNEQFF. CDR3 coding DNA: TGTGCCAGCAGCTTAAAATCCAACAATGAGCAGTTCTTC.

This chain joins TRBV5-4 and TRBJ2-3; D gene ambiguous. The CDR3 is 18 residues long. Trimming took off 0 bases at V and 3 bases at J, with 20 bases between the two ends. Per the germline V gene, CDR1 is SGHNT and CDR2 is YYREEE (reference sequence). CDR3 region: CASSLVVSGSFPTDTQYF. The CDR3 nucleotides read TGTGCCAGCAGCTTGGTCGTTTCAGGCTCCTTCCCGACAGATACGCAGTATTTT.

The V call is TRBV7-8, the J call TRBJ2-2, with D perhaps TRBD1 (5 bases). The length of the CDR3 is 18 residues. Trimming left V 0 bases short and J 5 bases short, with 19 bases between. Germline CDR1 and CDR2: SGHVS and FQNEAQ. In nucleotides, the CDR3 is TGTGCCAGCAGCTTAGCGCTTGGCAAAGGGGTGGCAACCGGGGAGCTGTTTTTT. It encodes CASSLALGKGVATGELFF. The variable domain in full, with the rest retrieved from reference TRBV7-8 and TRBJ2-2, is GAGVSQSPRYKVAKRGQDVALRCDPISGHVSLFWYQQALGQGPEFLTYFQNEAQLDKSGLPSDRFFAERPEGSVSTLKIQRTQQEDSAVYLCASSLALGKGVATGELFFGEGSRLTVL.